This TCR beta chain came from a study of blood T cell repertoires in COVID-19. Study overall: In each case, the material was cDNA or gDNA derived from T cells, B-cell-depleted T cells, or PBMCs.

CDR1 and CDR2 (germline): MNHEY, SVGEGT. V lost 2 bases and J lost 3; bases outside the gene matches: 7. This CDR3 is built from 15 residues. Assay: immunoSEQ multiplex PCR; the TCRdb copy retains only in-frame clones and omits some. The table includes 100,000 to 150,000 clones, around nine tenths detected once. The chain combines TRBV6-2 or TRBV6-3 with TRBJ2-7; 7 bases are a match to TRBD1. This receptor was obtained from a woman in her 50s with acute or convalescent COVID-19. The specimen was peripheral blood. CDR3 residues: CASSYHRDRSYEQYF. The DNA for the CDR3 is TGTGCCAGCAGTTACCATCGGGACAGAAGCTACGAGCAGTACTTC.